This T cell receptor beta chain was documented in a study of CXCR3-negative and CXCR3-positive naive CD8 T cells. Looking at the study overall: The dataset comprises some 150 million TRB reads in total, with about 1.5 +/- 0.3 million reads per library.

General observations from the study: Naive CXCR3-negative cells resembled naive CXCR3-positive cells in TRBV-TRBJ usage; memory cells differed.

Worth noting for this clonotype: Its antigen is undetermined.

UMI-labeled 5' RACE yielded the TRB cDNA libraries. Reanalyzing the 5' RACE reads, TCRdb keeps one entry per CDR3 protein, without DNA. The sample is made up of tens of thousands of distinct CDR3 sequences, and the top ten hold roughly 1.5% of it. The CDR3 totals 12 residues. This receptor was identified in a human donor in good health. Some clones in this sample may be carry-over from other donors' samples. The V gene is TRBV12-3 or TRBV12-4, the J gene TRBJ2-5; the TCRdb call, TRBD2, lacks DNA for checking. Sequenced sample: naive CXCR3- CD8+ T cells from blood. As to subset: CD45RO-CCR7+CD27+CD95- naive CD8+ T cells lacking CXCR3 (TNR3-). Here the CDR3 reads CASSPARETQYF.